The rows below give T cell receptor beta chains drawn from one sample of a study of T-cell reconstitution after alpha-beta-depleted transplantation in children. TCRdb analysed the PCR reads with MiXCR anew, one entry per CDR3 protein. The repertoire includes 450,000 to 700,000 distinct CDR3 sequences, 25% to 30% of them detected once, and just over 35% sits in the top ten. The material sequenced was PBMCs, taken before TCRalphabeta/CD19-depleted stem cell transplant. These receptors all come from a boy less than two years old with Wiskott-Aldrich syndrome, due to receive a stem cell transplant. Each CDR3 is given with its conserved first and last residue. D genes are given only for firm matches. Clone size is stated in some rows and not others, as once, few, many or a class when expanded.

j_gene | d_gene | abundance | v_gene | CDR3aa | CDR3nt
TRBJ2-3 | TRBD2 | - | TRBV12-3/TRBV12-4 | CASSFIFSETSGTSTDTQYF | TGTGCCAGCAGTTTTATATTTTCGGAGACTAGCGGCACTAGCACAGATACGCAGTATTTT
TRBJ2-3 | - | - | TRBV15 | CATSRDMGAGTTQYF | TGTGCCACCAGCAGAGATATGGGGGCCGGTACTACGCAGTATTTT
TRBJ2-7 | - | - | TRBV5-1 | CASSLAKGPYEQYF | TGCGCCAGCAGCTTGGCCAAGGGACCCTACGAGCAGTACTTC
TRBJ1-6 | - | - | TRBV12-3/TRBV12-4 | CASSFREGSPLHF | TGTGCCAGCAGTTTTCGCGAAGGTTCACCCCTCCACTTT
TRBJ1-5 | - | - | TRBV12-3/TRBV12-4 | CASSLKRTDNQPQHF | TGTGCCAGCAGCCTAAAGCGGACAGACAATCAGCCCCAGCATTTT
TRBJ1-1 | TRBD1 | - | TRBV6-6 | CASRALGQGARDF | TGTGCCAGCAGAGCACTGGGACAGGGGGCCCGGGACTTT
TRBJ1-2 | - | - | TRBV7-2 | CASSIHDRAPYGYTF | TGTGCCAGCAGCATCCACGACAGAGCGCCCTATGGCTACACCTTC
TRBJ1-1 | - | - | TRBV5-1 | CASSLREDTEAFF | TGCGCCAGCAGCTTAAGGGAGGACACTGAAGCTTTCTTT
TRBJ2-1 | - | few | TRBV5-1 | CASSLRGDSGSYNEQFF | TGCGCCAGCAGCTTGAGGGGAGATAGCGGCTCCTACAATGAGCAGTTCTTC
TRBJ1-1 | - | - | TRBV20-1 | CSGTRDTEAFF | TGCAGTGGGACCCGGGACACTGAAGCTTTCTTT
TRBJ2-7 | - | - | TRBV10-3 | CAISDQQGNYEQYF | TGTGCCATCAGCGACCAGCAGGGCAACTACGAGCAGTACTTC
TRBJ2-7 | - | - | TRBV10-3 | CAISEATFYEQYF | TGTGCCATCAGTGAGGCTACTTTCTACGAGCAGTACTTC
TRBJ2-1 | TRBD2 | - | TRBV30 | CAWSGLAGGIGEQFF | TGTGCCTGGAGTGGACTAGCGGGAGGGATTGGTGAGCAGTTCTTC
TRBJ2-5 | - | - | TRBV3-1 | CASSPQGRTQYF | TGTGCCAGCAGCCCACAGGGCCGGACCCAGTACTTC
TRBJ2-2 | TRBD2 | few | TRBV5-1 | CASSLFTGGNTGELFF | TGCGCCAGCAGCTTGTTCACGGGAGGGAACACCGGGGAGCTGTTTTTT
TRBJ1-2 | TRBD1 | - | TRBV6-1 | CASRRTRTGGNPGYTF | TGTGCCAGCAGACGTACCCGGACAGGGGGCAATCCTGGCTACACCTTC
TRBJ2-1 | TRBD1 | few | TRBV10-3 | CATQGERYNEQFF | TGTGCCACCCAGGGGGAGAGATACAATGAGCAGTTCTTC
TRBJ1-4 | - | - | TRBV5-1 | CASSLDREGQLFF | TGCGCCAGCAGCTTGGACAGGGAGGGGCAACTGTTTTTT
TRBJ2-7 | - | - | TRBV7-9 | CASSLVLAGNNEQYF | TGTGCCAGCAGCTTAGTTCTGGCAGGGAACAACGAGCAGTACTTC
TRBJ2-1 | TRBD2 | few | TRBV20-1 | CSARDWKREGEQFF | TGCAGTGCTAGAGATTGGAAACGGGAGGGTGAGCAGTTCTTC
TRBJ2-1 | TRBD2 | - | TRBV5-1 | CASSRTSGGYNEQFF | TGCGCCAGCAGCAGGACTAGCGGGGGCTACAATGAGCAGTTCTTC
TRBJ2-6 | TRBD1 | few | TRBV27 | CASSLKRGTGISGANVLTF | TGTGCCAGCAGTTTAAAGAGGGGGACAGGGATTTCAGGGGCCAACGTCCTGACTTTC
TRBJ2-5 | - | - | TRBV12-3/TRBV12-4 | CASTWGSAEETQYF | TGTGCCAGCACTTGGGGCAGCGCGGAAGAGACCCAGTACTTC
TRBJ1-4 | TRBD1 | few | TRBV5-1 | CASSLTGTGEEKLFF | TGCGCCAGCAGCCTCACCGGGACAGGGGAAGAAAAACTGTTTTTT
TRBJ1-6 | - | - | TRBV5-1 | CASSFAQGDSPLHF | TGCGCCAGCAGCTTTGCACAGGGAGACTCACCCCTCCACTTT
TRBJ2-1 | TRBD2 | few | TRBV5-1 | CASSPVAGAGEQFF | TGCGCCAGCAGCCCTGTAGCGGGAGCAGGTGAGCAGTTCTTC
TRBJ2-7 | - | - | TRBV15 | CATKDAGGWEQYF | TGTGCCACCAAGGACGCAGGTGGTTGGGAGCAGTACTTC
TRBJ1-5 | - | few | TRBV12-3/TRBV12-4 | CASSLSGQPQHF | TGTGCCAGCAGCCTCAGTGGGCAGCCCCAGCATTTT
TRBJ2-1 | TRBD2 | - | TRBV20-1 | CSARTGTSVNEQFF | TGCAGTGCTAGGACCGGGACTAGCGTCAATGAGCAGTTCTTC
TRBJ2-5 | - | few | TRBV10-1 | CASSDQANQETQYF | TGCGCCAGCAGTGACCAGGCCAACCAAGAGACCCAGTACTTC
TRBJ1-5 | TRBD1 | few | TRBV20-1 | CSGGQGPNQPQHF | TGCAGTGGGGGACAGGGACCCAATCAGCCCCAGCATTTT
TRBJ2-3 | - | few | TRBV5-1 | CASSLGSYTDTQYF | TGCGCCAGCAGCTTAGGCAGTTACACAGATACGCAGTATTTT
TRBJ2-2 | TRBD1 | few | TRBV24-1 | CATSGDRAVNTGELFF | TGTGCCACCAGTGGAGACAGGGCTGTAAACACCGGGGAGCTGTTTTTT
TRBJ2-1 | TRBD2 | - | TRBV29-1 | CSVAGTSGENEQFF | TGCAGCGTAGCTGGGACTAGCGGGGAAAATGAGCAGTTCTTC
TRBJ2-7 | - | few | TRBV20-1 | CSASGNAYEQYF | TGCAGTGCTAGTGGTAATGCCTACGAGCAGTACTTC
TRBJ1-4 | TRBD1 | few | TRBV7-2 | CASSLRDRVNEKLFF | TGTGCCAGCAGCTTACGGGACAGGGTTAATGAAAAACTGTTTTTT
TRBJ1-1 | TRBD1 | - | TRBV29-1 | CSGIQGANTEAFF | TGCAGCGGAATACAGGGGGCAAACACTGAAGCTTTCTTT
TRBJ2-3 | - | - | TRBV24-1 | CATSRGRSTDTQYF | TGTGCCACCTCCCGAGGTAGAAGCACAGATACGCAGTATTTT
TRBJ1-6 | - | - | TRBV7-2 | CASGGEGYNSPLHF | TGTGCCAGCGGGGGAGAGGGGTATAATTCACCCCTCCACTTT
TRBJ1-5 | - | - | TRBV21-1 | CASSNPKAGNQPQHF | TGTGCCAGCAGCAACCCCAAGGCGGGGAATCAGCCCCAGCATTTT
TRBJ2-3 | - | few | TRBV5-1 | CASSPRRLDTQYF | TGCGCCAGCAGTCCTAGGAGATTGGATACGCAGTATTTT
TRBJ2-1 | - | - | TRBV12-3/TRBV12-4 | CSSRRRSSYNEQFF | TGTTCCAGCAGAAGACGTAGCTCCTACAATGAGCAGTTCTTC